The 10 T cell receptor beta chains below all came from one sample that was sequenced in a study of shared clonotypes between healthy human individuals (dated by TCRdb to 2018 to 2021). Preparation of the library involved the immunoSEQ multiplex PCR assay. This is the immuneACCESS table as TCRdb keeps it, with only in-frame sequences that have V and J called. A part of the clones is gone; compared with another copy, unresolved V genes explain less than half, and the rest is unexplained. The sample has about 2.5 million clones on record, 85% to 95% of them singletons. Clones ranked in the top ten supply 0.37% of the sample. The source material was naive CD4+ T cells from PBMCs. The cell subset or site label on this specimen signifies: CD45RA+ positively selected. Receptor source: a man aged 18 to 29 in good health. Some clones in this sample may be carry-over from other donors' samples.

With respect to this clone: The same CDR3 also results from other DNA sequences found in this sample. The V gene is TRBV6-5, the J gene TRBJ2-2; perhaps TRBD2 as D (6 bases). This CDR3 is built from 15 residues. V gave up 0 bases and J gave up 5 bases, with 10 bases separating them. Per germline, CDR1 MNHEY and CDR2 SVGAGI. CDR3 sequence reads: CASSYSSGRTGELFF. Here the CDR3 DNA reads TGTGCCAGCAGTTACTCGAGTGGGAGGACCGGGGAGCTGTTTTTT.

This rearrangement joins TRBV6-4 to TRBJ1-4; D ambiguous. Germline CDR1 reads MRHNA; CDR2 reads SNTAGT. Trimming pared 5 bases from V and 7 bases from J, leaving 11 bases between. CDR3 length: 13 residues. CDR3 sequence (DNA): TGTGCCAGCAGTCGTGAGGAAGGTGAAAAACTGTTTTTT. Translated: CASSREEGEKLFF.

The chain couples TRBV7-2 to TRBJ2-3; D is unclear. CDR3 length: 11 residues. Germline V lookup: CDR1 SGHTA, CDR2 FQGNSA. The germline V and J ends were trimmed by 5 bases and 7 bases, with 7 bases remaining between them. Here the CDR3 reads CASSLRNTQYF. The CDR3 coding sequence is TGTGCCAGCAGCCTCAGGAATACGCAGTATTTT.

This clone was seen a single time. The chain has TRBV5-4 and TRBJ2-3; D is possibly TRBD1 or TRBD2 (5 bases each). V was trimmed by 0 bases and J by 4 bases, leaving 21 bases between them. In germline, CDR1 is SGHNT, CDR2 YYREEE (reference sequence). This CDR3 comprises 18 residues. CDR3 residues: CASSLGGRGGRGSDTQYF. CDR3 coding DNA: TGTGCCAGCAGCTTGGGAGGCCGGGGCGGTAGGGGTTCAGATACGCAGTATTTT.

The chain's CDR3 is CAWRSVSSYNEQFF. CDR3 coding DNA: TGTGCCTGGAGGAGCGTTAGCTCCTACAATGAGCAGTTCTTC. The chain employs TRBV30 and TRBJ2-1; D is unresolved. This CDR3 is built from 14 residues. V dropped 3 bases and J dropped 0 bases, with 9 bases sitting between them. The V gene's germline CDR1 is GTSNPN and CDR2 SVGIG (reference sequence).

As DNA, the CDR3 is TGTGCCAGCAGCGTAATTGATAGCGGGCCTGGATATGAGCAGTTCTTC. It yields the protein CASSVIDSGPGYEQFF. The chain has TRBV9 and TRBJ2-1; 7 nucleotides align to TRBD2. The CDR3 has 16 amino acids. Trimming cost V 1 base and J 8 bases; bases outside gene matches: 12. Germline V lookup: CDR1 SGDLS, CDR2 YYNGEE. Full variable domain (remainder filled in from reference TRBV9 and TRBJ2-1): DSGVTQTPKHLITATGQRVTLRCSPRSGDLSVYWYQQSLDQGLQFLIQYYNGEERAKGNILERFSAQQFPDLHSELNLSSLELGDSALYFCASSVIDSGPGYEQFFGPGTRLTVL.

The chain links TRBV4-1 to TRBJ2-7; TRBD2 might be the D (6 bases). Trimming shortened V by 0 bases and J by 5 bases, and 17 bases separated the two germline ends. Germline lookup yields CDR1 MGHRA and CDR2 YSYEKL. This CDR3 has 16 amino acids. The CDR3 bases are TGCGCCAGCAGCCAAGAGAGTGGGGAGGTACCCCACGAGCAGTACTTC. Amino acid sequence: CASSQESGEVPHEQYF.

This chain connects TRBV28 to TRBJ2-2; perhaps TRBD2 as D (5 bases). Trimming stripped 8 bases from V and 6 bases from J, with 16 bases between. Germline V lookup: CDR1 MDHEN, CDR2 SYDVKM. The CDR3 loop spans 14 amino acids. CDR3 loop: CASREPGSSGELFF. In nucleotides, the CDR3 is TGTGCCAGCCGTGAGCCGGGATCCTCCGGGGAGCTGTTTTTT.

This sequence joins TRBV7-9 and TRBJ2-2; 11 bases are a match to TRBD2. Germline V gene sequence: CDR1 SEHNR, CDR2 FQNEAQ (reference sequence). Losses at the gene ends were 8 bases for V and 2 bases for J; bases not matched to a gene: 4. The CDR3 is 15 amino acids. CDR3 sequence: CASGRLAGNTGELFF. CDR3 in DNA: TGTGCCAGCGGACGACTAGCGGGAAACACCGGGGAGCTGTTTTTT.

The rearrangement joins TRBV30 to TRBJ1-1, with D unresolved. Germline V lookup: CDR1 GTSNPN, CDR2 SVGIG (reference sequence). The CDR3 extends over 12 amino acids. Trimming took off 0 bases at V and 6 bases at J, with 8 bases between the two ends. In DNA, the CDR3 is TGTGCCTGGAGTGTAGGAGGCGCTGAAGCTTTCTTT. Translating it yields CAWSVGGAEAFF.